This T cell receptor (beta chain) was recovered during a study of blood T cell repertoires in COVID-19. Study-wide context: Acute-phase and convalescent COVID-19 samples originated in the United States, Italy and Spain. PBMCs, B-cell-depleted T cells, or T cells were the source of the cDNA or gDNA that made up the material.

How the authors handled the data: Scientists estimated how many nucleated cells there were by amplifying reference gene primers. Libraries were prepared by immunoSEQ multiplex PCR; TCRdb keeps only in-frame clonotypes and omits some of them. D and trimming come from the DNA, and the V and J calls and clone size come from that table. The repertoire holds approximately 440,000 clones, with 87% as singletons. Material for sequencing was PBMCs or T cells enriched from blood (not recorded which). This TCR was sampled from a woman between 18 and 29 years old who had recovered from COVID-19.

The CDR3 spells CASSLPGTGNTIYF. CDR3 nucleotide sequence: TGTGCCAGCAGTTTGCCGGGGACTGGAAACACCATATATTTT. The rearrangement joins TRBV28 to TRBJ1-3, with unresolved D. Deletions cut 3 bases from V and 2 bases from J, with 8 bases between. The CDR3 extends over 14 amino acids. Germline assignment: CDR1 MDHEN and CDR2 SYDVKM. Looking up the rest from reference TRBV28 and TRBJ1-3 gives the full variable domain: DVKVTQSSRYLVKRTGEKVFLECVQDMDHENMFWYRQDPGLGLRLIYFSYDVKMKEKGDIPEGYSVSREKKERFSLILESASTNQTSMYLCASSLPGTGNTIYFGEGSWLTVV.